The 2 T cell receptor beta chains below come from one sample, sequenced in a study of T cell repertoires in ileal Crohn's disease. Assay: immunoSEQ multiplex PCR; the TCRdb copy retains only in-frame clones and omits some. Altogether 2,000 to 3,000 clones are present, about four fifths being singletons, with the ten largest covering over 7%. Source material: ileal tissue. These receptors all stem from an adult with Crohn's disease.

The chain couples TRBV18 to TRBJ2-2; a possible D gene is TRBD1 (6 bases). V shed 3 bases and J shed 5 bases, with 13 bases lying between them. The CDR3 extends over 15 amino acids. Germline V lookup: CDR1 KGHSH, CDR2 LQKENI. Here the CDR3 DNA reads TGTGCCAGCTCACCGTCGACAGGCACGACCGGGGAGCTGTTTTTT. Protein: CASSPSTGTTGELFF.

In its sample, this clone was seen a few times. The V and J genes are TRBV4-1 and TRBJ1-2; D gene ambiguous. V lost 4 bases to trimming and J lost 8 bases, with 17 bases between them. CDR1 and CDR2 from the germline V gene are MGHRA and YSYEKL. CDR3 size: 14 residues. CDR3 sequence (DNA): TGCGCCAGCAGCCCCGGTCGTCGCCCCGGGGGCTACACCTTC. Its translation: CASSPGRRPGGYTF.